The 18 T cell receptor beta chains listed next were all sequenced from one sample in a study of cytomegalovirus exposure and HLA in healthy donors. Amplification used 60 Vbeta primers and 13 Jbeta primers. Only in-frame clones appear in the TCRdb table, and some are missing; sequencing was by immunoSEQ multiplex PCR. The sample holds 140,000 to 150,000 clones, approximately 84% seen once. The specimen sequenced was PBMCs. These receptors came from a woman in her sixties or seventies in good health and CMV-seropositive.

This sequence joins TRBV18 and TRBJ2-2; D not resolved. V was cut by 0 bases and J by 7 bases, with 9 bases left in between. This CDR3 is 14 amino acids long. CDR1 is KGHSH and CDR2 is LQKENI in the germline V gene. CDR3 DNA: TGTGCCAGCTCACCACCTTTGGCTGTCGGGGAGCTGTTTTTT. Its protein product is CASSPPLAVGELFF.

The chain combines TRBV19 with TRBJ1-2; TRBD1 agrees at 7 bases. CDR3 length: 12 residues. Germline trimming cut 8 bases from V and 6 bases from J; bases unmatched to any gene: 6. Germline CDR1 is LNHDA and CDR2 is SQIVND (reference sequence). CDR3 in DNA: TGTGCCAGTTCCTTCGGGACAGATGGCTACACCTTC. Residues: CASSFGTDGYTF.

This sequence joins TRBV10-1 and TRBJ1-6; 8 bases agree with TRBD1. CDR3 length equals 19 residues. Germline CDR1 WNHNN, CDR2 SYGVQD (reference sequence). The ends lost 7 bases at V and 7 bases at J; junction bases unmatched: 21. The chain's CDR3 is CASTERPPYRGDRNSPLHF. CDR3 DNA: TGCGCCAGCACCGAAAGGCCCCCGTACCGGGGGGACAGGAATTCACCCCTCCACTTT.

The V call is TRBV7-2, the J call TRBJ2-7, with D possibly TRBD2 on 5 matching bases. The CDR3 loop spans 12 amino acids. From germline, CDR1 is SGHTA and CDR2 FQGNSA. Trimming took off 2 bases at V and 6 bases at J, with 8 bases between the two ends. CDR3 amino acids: CASSLREPEQYF. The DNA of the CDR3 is TGTGCCAGCAGCTTAAGGGAGCCCGAGCAGTACTTC.

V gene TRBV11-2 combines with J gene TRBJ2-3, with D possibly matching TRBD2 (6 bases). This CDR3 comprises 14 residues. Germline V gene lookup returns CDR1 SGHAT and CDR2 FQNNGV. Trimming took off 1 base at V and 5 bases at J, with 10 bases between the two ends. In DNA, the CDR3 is TGTGCCAGCAGCTTAGGGGGGGACGGAGATACGCAGTATTTT. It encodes CASSLGGDGDTQYF.

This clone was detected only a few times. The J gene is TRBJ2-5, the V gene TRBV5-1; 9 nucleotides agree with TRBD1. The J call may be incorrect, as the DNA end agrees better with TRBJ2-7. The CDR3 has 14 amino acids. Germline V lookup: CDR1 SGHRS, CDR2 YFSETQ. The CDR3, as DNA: TGCGCCAGCAGTAGGCAGGGACAGGGATACGAGCAGTACTTC. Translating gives CASSRQGQGYEQYF.

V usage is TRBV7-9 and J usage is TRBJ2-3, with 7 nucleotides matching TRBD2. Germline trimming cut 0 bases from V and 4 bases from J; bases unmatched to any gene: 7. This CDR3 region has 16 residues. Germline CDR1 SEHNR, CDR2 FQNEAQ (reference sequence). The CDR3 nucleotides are TGTGCCAGCAGCTTAGCGGGAGGGCTCAGCGCAGATACGCAGTATTTT. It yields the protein CASSLAGGLSADTQYF.

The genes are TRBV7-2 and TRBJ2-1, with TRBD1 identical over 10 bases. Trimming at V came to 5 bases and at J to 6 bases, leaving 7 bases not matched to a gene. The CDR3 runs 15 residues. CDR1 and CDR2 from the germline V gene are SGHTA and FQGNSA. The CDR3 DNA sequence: TGTGCCAGCAGCACGTCCCGGGACAGGGGCAATGAGCAGTTCTTC. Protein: CASSTSRDRGNEQFF. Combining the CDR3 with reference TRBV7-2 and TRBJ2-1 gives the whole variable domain GAGVSQSPSNKVTEKGKDVELRCDPISGHTALYWYRQSLGQGLEFLIYFQGNSAPDKSGLPSDRFSAERTGGSVSTLTIQRTQQEDSAVYLCASSTSRDRGNEQFFGPGTRLTVL.

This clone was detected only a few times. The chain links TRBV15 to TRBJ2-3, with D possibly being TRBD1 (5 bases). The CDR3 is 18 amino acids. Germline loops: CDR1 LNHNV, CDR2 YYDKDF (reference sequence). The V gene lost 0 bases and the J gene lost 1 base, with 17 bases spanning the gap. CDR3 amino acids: CATSRELQGQIGTDTQYF. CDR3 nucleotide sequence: TGTGCCACCAGCAGAGAATTGCAGGGTCAAATAGGCACAGATACGCAGTATTTT. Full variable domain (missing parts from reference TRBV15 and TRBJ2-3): DAMVIQNPRYQVTQFGKPVTLSCSQTLNHNVMYWYQQKSSQAPKLLFHYYDKDFNNEADTPDNFQSRRPNTSFCFLDIRSPGLGDTAMYLCATSRELQGQIGTDTQYFGPGTRLTVL.

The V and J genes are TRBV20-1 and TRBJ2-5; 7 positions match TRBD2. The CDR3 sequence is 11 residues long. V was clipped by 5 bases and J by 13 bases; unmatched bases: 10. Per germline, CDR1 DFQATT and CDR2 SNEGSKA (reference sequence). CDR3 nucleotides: TGCAGTGCTCGGAGCCAGCGGGATTTGTACTTC. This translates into CSARSQRDLYF.

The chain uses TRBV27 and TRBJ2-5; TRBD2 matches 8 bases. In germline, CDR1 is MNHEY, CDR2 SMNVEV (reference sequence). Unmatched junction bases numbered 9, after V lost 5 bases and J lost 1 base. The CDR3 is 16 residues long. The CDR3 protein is CASSPLGSGTQETQYF. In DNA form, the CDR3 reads TGTGCCAGCAGTCCCCTAGGTAGCGGGACCCAAGAGACCCAGTACTTC.

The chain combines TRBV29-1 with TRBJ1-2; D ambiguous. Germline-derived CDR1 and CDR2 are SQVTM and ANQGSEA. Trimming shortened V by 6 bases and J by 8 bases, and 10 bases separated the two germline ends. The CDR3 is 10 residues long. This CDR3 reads CSVLGVGYTF. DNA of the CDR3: TGCAGCGTCCTGGGCGTGGGCTACACCTTC.

CDR3 region: CAWGGLPLVEEQYF. The CDR3 bases are TGTGCCTGGGGAGGGCTACCCCTTGTGGAAGAGCAGTACTTC. J is TRBJ2-7 and V is TRBV30; a weak D match, TRBD2 (6 bases). The V gene's germline CDR1 is GTSNPN and CDR2 SVGIG (reference sequence). Deletions cut 5 bases from V and 7 bases from J, with 21 bases between. This CDR3 is 14 amino acids long.

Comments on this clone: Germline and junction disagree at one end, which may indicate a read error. The CDR3 DNA follows: TGTGCCAGCAGTTCCTTCCAGGGGGGAAACTATGGCTACATCTTC. It translates to CASSSFQGGNYGYIF. The chain links TRBV28 to TRBJ1-2; 7 bases agree with TRBD1. The germline gives CDR1 MDHEN, CDR2 SYDVKM. This CDR3 contains 15 residues.

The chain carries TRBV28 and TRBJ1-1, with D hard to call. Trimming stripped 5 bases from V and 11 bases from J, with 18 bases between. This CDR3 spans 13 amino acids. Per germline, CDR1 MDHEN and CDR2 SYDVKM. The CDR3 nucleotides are TGTGCCAGCAGTCCTCTCTCGTACCGTGAGGCTTTCTTT. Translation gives CASSPLSYREAFF.

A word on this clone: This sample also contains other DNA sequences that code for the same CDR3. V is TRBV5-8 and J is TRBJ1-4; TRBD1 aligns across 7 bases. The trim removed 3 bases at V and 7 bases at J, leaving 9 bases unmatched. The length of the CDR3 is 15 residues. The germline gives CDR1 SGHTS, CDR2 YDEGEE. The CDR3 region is CASSSRGRGTEKLFF. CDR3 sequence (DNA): TGTGCCAGCAGCTCTAGGGGGCGAGGAACTGAAAAACTGTTTTTT.

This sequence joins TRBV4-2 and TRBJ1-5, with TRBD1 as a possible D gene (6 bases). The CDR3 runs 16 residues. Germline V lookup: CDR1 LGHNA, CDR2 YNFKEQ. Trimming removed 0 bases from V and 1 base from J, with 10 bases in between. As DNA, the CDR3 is TGTGCCAGCAGCCAAGATGGGGGCAGCAGCAATCAGCCCCAGCATTTT. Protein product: CASSQDGGSSNQPQHF.

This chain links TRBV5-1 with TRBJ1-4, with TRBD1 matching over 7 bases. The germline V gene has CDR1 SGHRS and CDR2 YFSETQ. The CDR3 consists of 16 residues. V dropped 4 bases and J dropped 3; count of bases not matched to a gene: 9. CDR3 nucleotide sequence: TGCGCCAGCAGCCCCATAGGACAGGCTTCTAATGAAAAACTGTTTTTT. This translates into CASSPIGQASNEKLFF.